This T cell receptor beta chain was captured in a study of a mutant IDH1 vaccine in newly diagnosed glioma. Study context: In some groups vaccination began 4-6 weeks post-radiotherapy; others received it with temozolomide.

Points from the study as a whole: Pseudoprogression appeared independent of alterations in top peripheral clonotypes. The study observed vaccine-induced immune responses in 90% to 95% of patients.

The time point: week 23, last vaccination. Vaccinated patients received 300 ug of mutant IDH1 20-mer peptide per dose, with topical imiquimod. Every donor had a new WHO grade 3 or 4 astrocytoma that was IDH1-mutant, with loss of nuclear ATRX. The repertoire was sequenced with immunoSEQ multiplex PCR; TCRdb's copy has only in-frame clones and lacks some. The data contain tens of thousands of clones, 80% of them seen just once; the ten biggest clones take up 5% to 8%. A note on this clone: The antigen is unknown.

The length of the CDR3 is 14 residues. Germline V CDR1 and CDR2: SNHLY, FYNNEI. Trimming removed 5 bases from V and 2 bases from J, with 10 bases in between. The specimen comprised PBMCs, sampled from a glioma patient whose treatment included an IDH1 peptide vaccine. The chain is built from TRBV2 and TRBJ1-3; D may be TRBD1 (5 bases). The sequence derives from a man aged 40-49 years with glioma. This CDR3 reads CASSLQGAGNTIYF. Written as DNA, the CDR3 is TGTGCCAGCAGTCTGCAGGGAGCTGGAAACACCATATATTTT.